This is a list of T cell receptor beta chains from one sample in a study of cytomegalovirus exposure and HLA in healthy donors. Generated by immunoSEQ multiplex PCR, the TCRdb table keeps only in-frame clones and is missing some. There are fewer than 180,000 clones in the sample; more than 75% occur only once, and about 4% lies in the top ten. Source material: PBMCs. These receptor sequences come from a human donor in good health. The CDR3 runs from the conserved cysteine through the conserved F or W. The D gene is left open where the match is weak. Expanded clones are given a class, and other clones once, few, many or no size at all.

D	V	J	size	CDR3	DNA
NA	TRBV11-1	TRBJ2-3	NA	CASSLVAGAFTDTQYF	TGTGCCAGCAGCTTGGTGGCAGGGGCCTTCACAGATACGCAGTATTTT
NA	TRBV2	TRBJ2-1	NA	CASSDYGLSDNEQFF	TGTGCCAGCAGTGACTACGGGCTTAGCGACAATGAGCAGTTCTTC
NA	TRBV7-6	TRBJ1-6	few	CASSQGVRYNSPLHF	TGTGCCAGCAGCCAAGGGGTCCGCTATAATTCACCCCTCCACTTT
TRBD1	TRBV5-5	TRBJ2-3	few	CASSWRDRHTDTQYF	TGTGCCAGCAGCTGGCGGGACAGGCACACAGATACGCAGTATTTT
NA	TRBV19	TRBJ1-5	NA	CASSFDTAQPQHF	TGTGCCAGTAGTTTCGACACCGCCCAGCCCCAGCATTTT
NA	TRBV5-4	TRBJ2-7	NA	CASSLDTDYYEQYF	TGTGCCAGCAGCTTAGACACCGACTACTACGAGCAGTACTTC
NA	TRBV7-2	TRBJ1-2	NA	CASSSPSQEGYGYTF	TGTGCCAGCAGCTCCCCCTCGCAGGAGGGCTATGGCTACACCTTC
NA	TRBV4-1	TRBJ2-3	few	CASSQVNLGFPDTQYF	TGCGCCAGCAGCCAAGTAAACCTCGGTTTCCCAGATACGCAGTATTTT
NA	TRBV19	TRBJ1-4	once	CASSMGLAGDEKLFF	TGTGCCAGTAGTATGGGGTTAGCGGGGGACGAAAAACTGTTTTTT
TRBD1	TRBV27	TRBJ2-1	few	CASSPGQGSSSEQFF	TGTGCCAGCAGTCCTGGACAGGGGAGCTCGAGTGAGCAGTTCTTC
NA	TRBV5-1	TRBJ2-3	NA	CASSLEGGGFTDTQYF	TGCGCCAGCAGCTTGGAGGGAGGAGGGTTCACAGATACGCAGTATTTT
TRBD2	TRBV6-5	TRBJ2-2	NA	CASSYWGGTSTGELFF	TGTGCCAGCAGTTACTGGGGGGGGACTAGCACCGGGGAGCTGTTTTTT
TRBD2	TRBV19	TRBJ2-1	NA	CASSIWAAGAYNEQFF	TGTGCCAGTAGTATCTGGGCAGCGGGAGCCTACAATGAGCAGTTCTTC
NA	TRBV1	TRBJ2-2	NA	CTSSQKRASGELFF	TGCACCAGCAGCCAAAAGAGAGCTTCCGGGGAGCTGTTTTTT
NA	TRBV7-9	TRBJ2-7	NA	CASSPDRPTSYEQYF	TGTGCCAGCAGTCCTGACAGGCCAACCTCCTACGAGCAGTACTTC
TRBD2	TRBV6-1	TRBJ2-5	NA	CASSEAGGQETQYF	TGTGCCAGCAGTGAAGCGGGGGGGCAAGAGACCCAGTACTTC
TRBD1	TRBV28	TRBJ2-7	NA	CASRETGGPYEQYF	TGTGCCAGCAGGGAGACAGGGGGCCCCTACGAGCAGTACTTC
NA	TRBV6-6	TRBJ2-7	NA	CASNYYGGPQDEQYF	TGTGCCAGCAACTACTACGGGGGGCCCCAAGACGAGCAGTACTTC
TRBD2	TRBV7-3	TRBJ2-1	few	CASTRTSGGEQFF	TGTGCCAGCACCCGGACTAGCGGGGGTGAGCAGTTCTTC
NA	TRBV27	TRBJ2-3	NA	CASSLWDNGADTQYF	TGTGCCAGCAGTTTATGGGACAACGGCGCAGATACGCAGTATTTT
NA	TRBV7-2	TRBJ2-6	NA	CASSRGSSGANVLTF	TGTGCCAGCAGCAGAGGAAGCTCTGGGGCCAACGTCCTGACTTTC
NA	TRBV19	TRBJ1-1	NA	CASSMRAAGNTEAFF	TGTGCCAGTAGTATGCGGGCGGCTGGGAACACTGAAGCTTTCTTT
TRBD1	TRBV7-2	TRBJ1-4	NA	CASSRQGITTNEKLFF	TGTGCCAGCAGCAGACAGGGGATAACAACTAATGAAAAACTGTTTTTT
NA	TRBV29-1	TRBJ2-1	NA	CSVVRNYNEQFF	TGCAGCGTTGTCCGTAACTACAATGAGCAGTTCTTC
TRBD2	TRBV7-9	TRBJ2-3	NA	CASSAAGGGMNTQYF	TGTGCCAGCAGCGCGGCGGGGGGCGGGATGAATACGCAGTATTTT
TRBD2	TRBV7-2	TRBJ2-3	NA	CASSLASGTDTQYF	TGTGCCAGCAGCTTAGCTAGCGGGACAGATACGCAGTATTTT
NA	TRBV6-6	TRBJ1-6	NA	CASSYGANSPLHF	TGTGCCAGCAGCTACGGGGCCAATTCACCCCTCCACTTT
TRBD1	TRBV5-1	TRBJ1-2	NA	CASSLGDRGNYGYTF	TGCGCCAGCAGCTTGGGGGACAGGGGTAACTATGGCTACACCTTC
NA	TRBV19	TRBJ2-5	NA	CASSMDLTGLETQYF	TGTGCCAGTAGTATGGACCTAACAGGGTTGGAGACCCAGTACTTC
TRBD1	TRBV5-6	TRBJ1-2	NA	CASSLERTGLQRIYGYTF	TGTGCCAGCAGCTTGGAAAGGACAGGGCTTCAGAGAATTTATGGCTACACCTTC
TRBD2	TRBV4-1	TRBJ2-5	NA	CASRGEGLAEETQYF	TGCGCCAGCAGAGGAGAGGGACTAGCTGAAGAGACCCAGTACTTC
NA	TRBV10-3	TRBJ1-3	NA	CAISPDNSGNTIYF	TGTGCCATCTCGCCTGACAACTCTGGAAACACCATATATTTT
NA	TRBV5-1	TRBJ1-1	few	CASTTQGGVTEAFF	TGCGCCAGCACAACACAGGGTGGAGTTACTGAAGCTTTCTTT
NA	TRBV7-3	TRBJ2-6	NA	CASSPVPGTRSSGANVLTF	TGTGCCAGCAGCCCAGTCCCCGGGACACGGAGCTCTGGGGCCAACGTCCTGACTTTC
TRBD1	TRBV2	TRBJ2-7	NA	CASSGGQGPYEQYF	TGTGCCAGCAGTGGGGGACAGGGGCCCTACGAGCAGTACTTC
TRBD2	TRBV6-5	TRBJ2-1	NA	CASSSLTSGSFDEQFF	TGTGCCAGCAGTTCCCTGACTAGCGGGAGTTTCGATGAGCAGTTCTTC
TRBD1	TRBV30	TRBJ2-7	NA	CACSLTGNSEQYF	TGTGCCTGTTCGTTGACAGGGAACTCCGAGCAGTACTTC
TRBD1	TRBV7-9	TRBJ1-1	NA	CASSPGDSMNTEAFF	TGTGCCAGCAGCCCAGGGGACAGCATGAACACTGAAGCTTTCTTT
TRBD2	TRBV4-3	TRBJ2-1	NA	CASSQDQTAGEQFF	TGCGCCAGCAGCCAAGATCAGACAGCGGGAGAGCAGTTCTTC
NA	TRBV14	TRBJ1-4	few	CASSQVRGLNEKLFF	TGTGCCAGCAGCCAAGTCAGAGGGCTCAATGAAAAACTGTTTTTT
TRBD1	TRBV5-1	TRBJ1-2	NA	CASSFDRVGRYGYTF	TGCGCCAGCAGCTTTGACAGGGTGGGACGTTATGGCTACACCTTC
NA	TRBV6-1	TRBJ2-7	NA	CASSEASGYEQYF	TGTGCCAGCAGTGAAGCGTCGGGCTACGAGCAGTACTTC
NA	TRBV25-1	TRBJ2-3	NA	CASTESGSRGDTQYF	TGTGCCAGCACTGAGAGCGGGTCTAGAGGAGATACGCAGTATTTT
NA	TRBV7-9	TRBJ2-1	NA	CASSLSSPNNEQFF	TGTGCCAGCAGCTTAAGCTCTCCGAACAATGAGCAGTTCTTC
TRBD2	TRBV14	TRBJ2-1	few	CASSQSAGVSYNEQFF	TGTGCCAGCAGCCAGTCAGCGGGGGTATCCTACAATGAGCAGTTCTTC
TRBD2	TRBV5-3	TRBJ2-3	few	CARSGRFKYF	TGTGCCAGGAGCGGGAGGTTTAAATATTTT
NA	TRBV15	TRBJ1-1	NA	CATSPRVGASTEAFF	TGTGCCACCAGCCCACGGGTGGGGGCGAGTACTGAAGCTTTCTTT
NA	TRBV4-2	TRBJ2-7	NA	CASSQDLASIAYEQYF	TGTGCCAGCAGCCAAGATCTGGCTAGTATTGCCTACGAGCAGTACTTC
TRBD2	TRBV7-3	TRBJ2-3	NA	CASTQGGRDADTQYF	TGTGCCAGCACCCAGGGAGGGAGGGACGCAGATACGCAGTATTTT